The entry below gives a single TCR beta chain sequence along with its context. Sequencing was performed with immunoSEQ multiplex PCR; in TCRdb, only in-frame clones are kept and a portion is missing. Of a few hundred thousand clones listed, less than 85% are singletons. Germline assignment: CDR1 SGHRS and CDR2 YFSETQ. The CDR3 totals 11 residues. The germline V and J ends were trimmed by 0 bases and 11 bases, with 8 bases remaining between them. The source of the sample is a study of shared clonotypes between healthy human individuals. Adult donors, all healthy and HIV-negative, had no recent acute infections or vaccinations.

The clonotype was recovered from a man younger than 40 in good health. The sequencing sample was made of memory CD4+ T cells sorted from blood. Subset reported: CD45RA-negative fraction. The chain combines TRBV5-1 with TRBJ1-1, with D possibly matching TRBD1 (6 bases). As DNA, the CDR3 is TGCGCCAGCAGCTTGGAGGGGGGCGCTTTCTTT. The encoded protein is CASSLEGGAFF.